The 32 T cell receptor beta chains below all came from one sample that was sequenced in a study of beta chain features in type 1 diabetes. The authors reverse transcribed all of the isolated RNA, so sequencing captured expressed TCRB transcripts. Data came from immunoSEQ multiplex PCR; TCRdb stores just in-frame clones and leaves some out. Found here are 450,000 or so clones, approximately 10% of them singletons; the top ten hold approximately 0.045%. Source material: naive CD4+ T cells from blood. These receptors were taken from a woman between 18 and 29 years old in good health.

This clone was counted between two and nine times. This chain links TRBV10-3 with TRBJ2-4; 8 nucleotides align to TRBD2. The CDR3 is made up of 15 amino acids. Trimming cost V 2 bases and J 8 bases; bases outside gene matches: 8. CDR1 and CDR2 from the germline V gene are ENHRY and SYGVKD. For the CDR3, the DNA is TGTGCCATCAGTGAGCCGGGGGGGCCTCGGGACATTCAGTACTTC. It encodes CAISEPGGPRDIQYF.

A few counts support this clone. CDR3 nucleotides: TGTGCCAGCAGCTTAGTTGGTACCACGACCTACGAGCAGTACTTC. It encodes CASSLVGTTTYEQYF. The chain combines TRBV7-2 with TRBJ2-7, with unresolved D. In germline, CDR1 is SGHTA, CDR2 FQGNSA. V shed 1 base and J shed 2 bases, with 12 bases lying between them. There are 15 residues in the CDR3.

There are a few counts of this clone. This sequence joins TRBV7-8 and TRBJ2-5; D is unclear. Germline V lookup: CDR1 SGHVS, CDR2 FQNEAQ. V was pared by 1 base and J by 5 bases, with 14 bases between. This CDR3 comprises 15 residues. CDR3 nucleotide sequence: TGTGCCAGCAGCTTAGTTGAGGTGACCGGGGAGACCCAGTACTTC. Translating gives CASSLVEVTGETQYF.

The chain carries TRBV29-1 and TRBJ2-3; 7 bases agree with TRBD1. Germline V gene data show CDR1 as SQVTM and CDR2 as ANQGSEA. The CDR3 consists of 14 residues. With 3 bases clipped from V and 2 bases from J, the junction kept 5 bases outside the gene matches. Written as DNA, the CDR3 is TGCAGCGTTGATAGCCAGGGGGTCACAGATACGCAGTATTTT. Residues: CSVDSQGVTDTQYF.

CDR3 in DNA: TGTGCCAGCAGTTTGGGACATAATGAAAAACTGTTTTTT. This sequence encodes CASSLGHNEKLFF. This rearrangement joins TRBV28 to TRBJ1-4, with a tentative D call TRBD1 (6 bases). The CDR3 has 13 residues. In germline, CDR1 is MDHEN, CDR2 SYDVKM. The germline V and J ends were trimmed by 3 bases and 4 bases, with 6 bases remaining between them.

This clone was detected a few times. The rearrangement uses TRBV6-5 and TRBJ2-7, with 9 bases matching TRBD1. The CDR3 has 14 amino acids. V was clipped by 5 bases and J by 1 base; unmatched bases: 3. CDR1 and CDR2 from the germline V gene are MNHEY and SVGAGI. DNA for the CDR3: TGTGCCAGCAGTAGGGACAGGGCATCCTACGAGCAGTACTTC. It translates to CASSRDRASYEQYF.

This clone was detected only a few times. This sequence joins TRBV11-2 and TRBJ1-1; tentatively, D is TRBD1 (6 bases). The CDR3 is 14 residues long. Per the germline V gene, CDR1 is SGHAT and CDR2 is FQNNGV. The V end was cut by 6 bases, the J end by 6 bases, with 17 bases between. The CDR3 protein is CASSSWGHLAEAFF. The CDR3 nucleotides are TGTGCCAGCAGTTCGTGGGGGCATCTAGCTGAAGCTTTCTTT.

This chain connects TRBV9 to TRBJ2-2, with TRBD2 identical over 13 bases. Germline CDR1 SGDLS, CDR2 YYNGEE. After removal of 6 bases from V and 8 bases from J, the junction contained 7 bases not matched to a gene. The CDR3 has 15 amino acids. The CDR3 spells CASTPRGLAGGELFF. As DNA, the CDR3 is TGTGCCAGCACGCCCCGGGGACTAGCGGGAGGGGAGCTGTTTTTT.

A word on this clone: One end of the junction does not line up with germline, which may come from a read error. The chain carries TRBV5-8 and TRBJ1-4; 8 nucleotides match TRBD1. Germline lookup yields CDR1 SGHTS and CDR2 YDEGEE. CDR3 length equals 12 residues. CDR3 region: CASSWPGTGTHF. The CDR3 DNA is TGTGCCAGCAGCTGGCCGGGGACAGGAACACATTTT.

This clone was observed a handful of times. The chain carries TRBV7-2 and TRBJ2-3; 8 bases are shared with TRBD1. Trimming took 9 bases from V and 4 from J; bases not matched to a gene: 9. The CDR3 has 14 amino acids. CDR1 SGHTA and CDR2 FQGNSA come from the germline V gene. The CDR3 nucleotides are TGTGCCAGTAGACAGACAGGGGCCGCAGATACGCAGTATTTT. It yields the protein CASRQTGAADTQYF.

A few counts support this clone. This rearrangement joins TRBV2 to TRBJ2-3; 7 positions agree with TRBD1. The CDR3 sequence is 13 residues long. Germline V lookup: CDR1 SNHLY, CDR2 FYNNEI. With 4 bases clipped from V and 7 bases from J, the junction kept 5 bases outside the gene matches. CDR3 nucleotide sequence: TGTGCCAGCAGTGTGGAGACAGGGAATACGCAGTATTTT. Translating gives CASSVETGNTQYF. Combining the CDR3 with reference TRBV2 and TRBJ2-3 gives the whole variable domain EPEVTQTPSHQVTQMGQEVILRCVPISNHLYFYWYRQILGQKVEFLVSFYNNEISEKSEIFDDQFSVERPDGSNFTLKIRSTKLEDSAMYFCASSVETGNTQYFGPGTRLTVL.

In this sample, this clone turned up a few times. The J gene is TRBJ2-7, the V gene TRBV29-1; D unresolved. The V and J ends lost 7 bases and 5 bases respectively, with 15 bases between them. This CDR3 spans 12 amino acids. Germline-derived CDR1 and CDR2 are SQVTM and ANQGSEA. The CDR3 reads CSAGHSTNEQYF. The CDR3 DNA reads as TGCAGCGCAGGCCATTCTACGAACGAGCAGTACTTC.

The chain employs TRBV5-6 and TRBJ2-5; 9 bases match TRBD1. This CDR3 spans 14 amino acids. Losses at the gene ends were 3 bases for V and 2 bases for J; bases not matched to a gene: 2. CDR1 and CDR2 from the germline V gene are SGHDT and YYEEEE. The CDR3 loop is CASSWGQGQETQYF. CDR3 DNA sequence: TGTGCCAGCAGCTGGGGACAGGGTCAAGAGACCCAGTACTTC.

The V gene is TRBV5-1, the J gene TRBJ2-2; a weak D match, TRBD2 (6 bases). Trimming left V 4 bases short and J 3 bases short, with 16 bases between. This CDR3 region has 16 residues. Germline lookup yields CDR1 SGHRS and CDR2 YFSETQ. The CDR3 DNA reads TGCGCCAGCAGCGGTTTTGGAGGGTCATACACCGGGGAGCTGTTTTTT. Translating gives CASSGFGGSYTGELFF. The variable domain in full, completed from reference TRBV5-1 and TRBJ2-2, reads KAGVTQTPRYLIKTRGQQVTLSCSPISGHRSVSWYQQTPGQGLQFLFEYFSETQRNKGNFPGRFSGRQFSNSRSEMNVSTLELGDSALYLCASSGFGGSYTGELFFGEGSRLTVL.

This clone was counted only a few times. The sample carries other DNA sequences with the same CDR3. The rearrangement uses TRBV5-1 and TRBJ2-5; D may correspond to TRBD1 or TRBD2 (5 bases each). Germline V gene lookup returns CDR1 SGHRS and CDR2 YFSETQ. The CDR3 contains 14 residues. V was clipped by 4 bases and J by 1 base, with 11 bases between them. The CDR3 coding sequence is TGCGCCAGCAGCCTAGCCGGGACCCAAGAGACCCAGTACTTC. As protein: CASSLAGTQETQYF.

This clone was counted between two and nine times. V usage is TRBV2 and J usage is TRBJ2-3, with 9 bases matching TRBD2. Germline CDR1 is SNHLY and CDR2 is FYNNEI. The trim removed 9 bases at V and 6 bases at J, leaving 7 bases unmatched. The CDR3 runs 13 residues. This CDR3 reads CARSSGVADTQYF. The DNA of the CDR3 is TGTGCCAGGTCTAGCGGGGTAGCGGATACGCAGTATTTT.

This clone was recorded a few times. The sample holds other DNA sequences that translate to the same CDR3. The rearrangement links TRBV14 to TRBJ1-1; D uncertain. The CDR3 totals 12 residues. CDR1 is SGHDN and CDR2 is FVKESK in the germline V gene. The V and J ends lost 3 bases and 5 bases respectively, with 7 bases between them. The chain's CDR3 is CASSQVGTEAFF. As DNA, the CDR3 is TGTGCCAGCAGCCAGGTGGGGACTGAAGCTTTCTTT.

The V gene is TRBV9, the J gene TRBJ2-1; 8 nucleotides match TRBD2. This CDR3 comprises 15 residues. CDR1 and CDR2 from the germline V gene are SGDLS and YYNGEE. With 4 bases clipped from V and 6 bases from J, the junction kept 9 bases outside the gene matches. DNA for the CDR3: TGTGCCAGCAGCCCGGGCCTAGCGGGTAGCAATGAGCAGTTCTTC. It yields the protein CASSPGLAGSNEQFF.

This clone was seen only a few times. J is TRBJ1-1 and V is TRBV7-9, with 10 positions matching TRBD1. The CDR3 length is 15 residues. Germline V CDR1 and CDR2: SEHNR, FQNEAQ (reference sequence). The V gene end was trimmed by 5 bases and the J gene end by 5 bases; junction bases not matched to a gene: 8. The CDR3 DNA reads TGTGCCAGCAGCCATGCGAGGACAGGGGGGACTGAAGCTTTCTTT. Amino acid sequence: CASSHARTGGTEAFF.

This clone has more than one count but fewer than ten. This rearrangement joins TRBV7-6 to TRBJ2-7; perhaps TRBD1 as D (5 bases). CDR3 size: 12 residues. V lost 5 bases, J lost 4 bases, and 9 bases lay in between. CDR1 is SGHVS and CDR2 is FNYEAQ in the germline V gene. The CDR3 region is CASSAAGYEQYV. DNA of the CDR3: TGTGCCAGCAGCGCGGCAGGGTACGAGCAGTACGTC.

DNA of the CDR3: TGTGCCAGCAGCTTGGGGGCGCGGAACACTGAAGCTTTCTTT. Translating it yields CASSLGARNTEAFF. The chain couples TRBV13 to TRBJ1-1; D possibly corresponds to TRBD1 (6 bases). The CDR3 contains 14 residues. V lost 3 bases and J lost 1, with 9 bases in between. Germline V gene lookup returns CDR1 PRHDT and CDR2 FYEKMQ (reference sequence).

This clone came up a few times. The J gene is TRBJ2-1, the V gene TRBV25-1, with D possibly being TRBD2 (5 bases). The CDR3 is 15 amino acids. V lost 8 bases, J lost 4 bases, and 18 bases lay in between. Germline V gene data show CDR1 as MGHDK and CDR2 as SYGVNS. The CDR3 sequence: CASRASGGGYNEQFF. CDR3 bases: TGTGCCAGCCGTGCATCAGGTGGCGGGTACAATGAGCAGTTCTTC.

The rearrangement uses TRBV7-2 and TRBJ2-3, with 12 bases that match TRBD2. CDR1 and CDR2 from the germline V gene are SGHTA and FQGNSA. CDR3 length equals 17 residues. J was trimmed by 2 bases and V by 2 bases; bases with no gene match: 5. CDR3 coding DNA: TGTGCCAGCAGCTTAACTAGCGGGAGGTTTATCACAGATACGCAGTATTTT. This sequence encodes CASSLTSGRFITDTQYF.

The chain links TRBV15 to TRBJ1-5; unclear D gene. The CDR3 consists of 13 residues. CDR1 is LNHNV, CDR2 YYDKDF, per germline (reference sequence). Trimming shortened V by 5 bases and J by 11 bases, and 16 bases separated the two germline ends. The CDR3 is CATSPLTGTAQHF. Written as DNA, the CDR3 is TGTGCCACCAGCCCACTGACCGGCACGGCCCAGCATTTT.

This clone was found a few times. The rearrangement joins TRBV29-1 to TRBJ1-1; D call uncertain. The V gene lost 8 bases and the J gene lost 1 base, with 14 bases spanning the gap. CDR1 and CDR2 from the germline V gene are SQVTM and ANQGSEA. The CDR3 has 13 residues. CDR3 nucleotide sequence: TGCAGCCCCTATTCCGACGGGAACACTGAAGCTTTCTTT. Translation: CSPYSDGNTEAFF.

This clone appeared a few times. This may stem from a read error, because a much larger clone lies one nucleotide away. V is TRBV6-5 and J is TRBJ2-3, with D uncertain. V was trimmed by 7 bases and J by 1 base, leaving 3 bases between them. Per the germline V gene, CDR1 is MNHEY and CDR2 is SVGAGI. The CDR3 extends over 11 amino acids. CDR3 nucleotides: TGTGCCAGCACCCGCACAGATACGCAGTATTTT. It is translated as CASTRTDTQYF.

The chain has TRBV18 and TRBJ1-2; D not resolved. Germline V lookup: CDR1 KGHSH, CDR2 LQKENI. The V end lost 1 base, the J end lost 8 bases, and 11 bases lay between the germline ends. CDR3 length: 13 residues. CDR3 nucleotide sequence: TGTGCCAGCTCACCACGCGCGGGTGAAGGCTACACCTTC. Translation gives CASSPRAGEGYTF. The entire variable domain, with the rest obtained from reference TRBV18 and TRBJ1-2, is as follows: NAGVMQNPRHLVRRRGQEARLRCSPMKGHSHVYWYRQLPEEGLKFMVYLQKENIIDESGMPKERFSAEFPKEGPSILRIQQVVRGDSAAYFCASSPRAGEGYTFGSGTRLTVV.

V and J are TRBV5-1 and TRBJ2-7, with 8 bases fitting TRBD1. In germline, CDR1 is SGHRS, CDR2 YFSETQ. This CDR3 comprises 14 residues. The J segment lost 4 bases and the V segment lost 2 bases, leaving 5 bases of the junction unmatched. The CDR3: CASSFGQGKYEQYV. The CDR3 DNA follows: TGCGCCAGCAGCTTCGGACAGGGAAAGTACGAGCAGTACGTC.

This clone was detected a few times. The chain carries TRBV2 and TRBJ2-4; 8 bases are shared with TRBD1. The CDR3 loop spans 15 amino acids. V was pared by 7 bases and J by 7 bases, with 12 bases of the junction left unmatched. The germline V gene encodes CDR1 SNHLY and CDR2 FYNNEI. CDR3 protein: CASKPDRGLFNIQYF. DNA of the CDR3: TGTGCCAGCAAACCCGACAGGGGATTGTTCAACATTCAGTACTTC.

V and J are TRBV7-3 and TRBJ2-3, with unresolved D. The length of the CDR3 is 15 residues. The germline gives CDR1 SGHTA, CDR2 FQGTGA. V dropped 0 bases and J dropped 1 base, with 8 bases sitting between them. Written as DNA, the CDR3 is TGTGCCAGCAGCTTAACACGGGTTGGCACAGATACGCAGTATTTT. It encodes CASSLTRVGTDTQYF.

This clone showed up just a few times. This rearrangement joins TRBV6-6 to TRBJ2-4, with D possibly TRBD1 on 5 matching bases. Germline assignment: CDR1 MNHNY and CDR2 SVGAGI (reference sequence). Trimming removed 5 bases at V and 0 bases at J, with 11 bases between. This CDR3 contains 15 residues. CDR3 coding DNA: TGTGCCAGCAGTGACAGTTCGCTAGCCAAAAACATTCAGTACTTC. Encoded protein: CASSDSSLAKNIQYF.

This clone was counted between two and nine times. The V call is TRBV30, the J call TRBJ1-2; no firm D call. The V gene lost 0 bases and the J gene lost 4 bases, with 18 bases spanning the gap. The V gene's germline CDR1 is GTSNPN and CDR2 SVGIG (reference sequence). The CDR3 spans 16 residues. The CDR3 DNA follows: TGTGCCTGGAGTGTACGAAGGACGGCATTGAGCTATGGCTACACCTTC. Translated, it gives CAWSVRRTALSYGYTF.